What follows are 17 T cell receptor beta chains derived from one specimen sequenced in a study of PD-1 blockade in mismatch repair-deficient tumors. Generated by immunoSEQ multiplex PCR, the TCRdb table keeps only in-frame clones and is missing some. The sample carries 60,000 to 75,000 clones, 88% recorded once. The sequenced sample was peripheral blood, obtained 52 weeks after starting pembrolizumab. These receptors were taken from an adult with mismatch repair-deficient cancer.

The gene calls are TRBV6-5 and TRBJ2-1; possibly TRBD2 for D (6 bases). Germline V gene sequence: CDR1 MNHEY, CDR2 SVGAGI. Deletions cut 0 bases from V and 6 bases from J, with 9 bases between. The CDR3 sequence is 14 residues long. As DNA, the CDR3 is TGTGCCAGCAGTTACTCCCGACTAGTCAATGAGCAGTTCTTC. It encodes CASSYSRLVNEQFF.

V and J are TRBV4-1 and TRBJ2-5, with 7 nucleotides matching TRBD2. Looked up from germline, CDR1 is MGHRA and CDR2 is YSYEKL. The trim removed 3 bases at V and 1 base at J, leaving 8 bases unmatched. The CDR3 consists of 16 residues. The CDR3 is CASSHDSGRAQETQYF. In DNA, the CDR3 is TGCGCCAGCAGCCACGATTCAGGGAGGGCCCAAGAGACCCAGTACTTC.

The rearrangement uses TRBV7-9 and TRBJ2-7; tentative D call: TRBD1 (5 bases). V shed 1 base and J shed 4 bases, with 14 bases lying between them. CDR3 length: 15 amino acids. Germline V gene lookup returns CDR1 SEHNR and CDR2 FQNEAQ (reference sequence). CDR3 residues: CASSLGGALSYEQYF. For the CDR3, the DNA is TGTGCCAGCAGCTTAGGTGGGGCTTTATCTTACGAGCAGTACTTC.

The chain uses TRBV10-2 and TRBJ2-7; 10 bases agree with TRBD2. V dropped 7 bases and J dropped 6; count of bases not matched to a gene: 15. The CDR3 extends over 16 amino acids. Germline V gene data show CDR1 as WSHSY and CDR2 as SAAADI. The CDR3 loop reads CASTLLVSGRASEQYF. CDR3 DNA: TGCGCCAGCACCCTTTTGGTGAGCGGGAGGGCCTCCGAGCAGTACTTC.

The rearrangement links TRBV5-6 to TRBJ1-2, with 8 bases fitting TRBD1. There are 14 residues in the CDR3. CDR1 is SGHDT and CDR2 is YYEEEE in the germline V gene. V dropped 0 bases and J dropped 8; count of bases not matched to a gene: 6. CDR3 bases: TGTGCCAGCAGCTTGGGCAGGGGGCTAAGGGGCTACACCTTC. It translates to CASSLGRGLRGYTF.

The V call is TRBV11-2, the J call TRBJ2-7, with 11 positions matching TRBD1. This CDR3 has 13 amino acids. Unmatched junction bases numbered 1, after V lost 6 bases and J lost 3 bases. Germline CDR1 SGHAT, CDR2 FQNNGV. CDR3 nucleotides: TGTGCCAGCAGGGGGACAGGGGGCTACGAGCAGTACTTC. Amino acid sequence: CASRGTGGYEQYF.

The CDR3 is CASNPGSGEQYF. The DNA for the CDR3 is TGCGCCAGCAATCCTGGGTCGGGGGAGCAGTACTTC. The rearrangement links TRBV5-1 to TRBJ2-7; possible D gene TRBD2, 5 bases. In germline, CDR1 is SGHRS, CDR2 YFSETQ. Trimming took off 6 bases at V and 7 bases at J, with 14 bases between the two ends. CDR3 length equals 12 residues.

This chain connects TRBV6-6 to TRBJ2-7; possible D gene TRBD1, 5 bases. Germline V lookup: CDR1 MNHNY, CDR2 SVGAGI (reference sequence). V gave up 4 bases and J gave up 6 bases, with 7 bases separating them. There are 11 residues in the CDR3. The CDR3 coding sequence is TGTGCCAGCAGTTTCCAGGGCGAGCAGTACTTC. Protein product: CASSFQGEQYF.

The CDR3 loop is CASSETGAGDYEQYF. CDR3 nucleotides: TGTGCCAGCAGCGAAACAGGGGCAGGGGACTACGAGCAGTACTTC. J is TRBJ2-7 and V is TRBV9; 7 bases fit TRBD1. The CDR3 contains 15 residues. Germline V lookup: CDR1 SGDLS, CDR2 YYNGEE. V shed 3 bases and J 3 bases; nucleotides not matched to a gene: 9.

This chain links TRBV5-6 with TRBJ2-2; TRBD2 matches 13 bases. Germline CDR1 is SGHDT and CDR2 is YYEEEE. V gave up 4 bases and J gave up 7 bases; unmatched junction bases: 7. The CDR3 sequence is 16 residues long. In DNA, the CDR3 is TGTGCCAGCAGCACTGGACTAGCGGGAGTTCGCGGGGAGCTGTTTTTT. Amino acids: CASSTGLAGVRGELFF.

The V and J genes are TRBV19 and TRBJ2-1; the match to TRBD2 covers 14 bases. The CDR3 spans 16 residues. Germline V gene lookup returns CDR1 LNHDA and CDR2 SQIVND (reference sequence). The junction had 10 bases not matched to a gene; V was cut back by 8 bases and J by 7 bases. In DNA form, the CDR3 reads TGTGCCAGTCTTAAAACCGGGACTAGCGGGAGTAATGAGCAGTTCTTC. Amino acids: CASLKTGTSGSNEQFF.

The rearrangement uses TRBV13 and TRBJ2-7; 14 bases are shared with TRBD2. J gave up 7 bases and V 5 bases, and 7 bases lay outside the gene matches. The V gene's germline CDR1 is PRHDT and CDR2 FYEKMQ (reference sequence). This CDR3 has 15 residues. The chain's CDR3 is CASSGRLAGGYEQYF. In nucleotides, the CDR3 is TGTGCCAGCAGCGGACGACTAGCGGGAGGGTATGAGCAGTACTTC.

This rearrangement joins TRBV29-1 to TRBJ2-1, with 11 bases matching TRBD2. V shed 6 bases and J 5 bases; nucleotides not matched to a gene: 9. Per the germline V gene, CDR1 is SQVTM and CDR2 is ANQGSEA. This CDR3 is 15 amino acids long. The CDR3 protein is CSVFLAGGLNNEQFF. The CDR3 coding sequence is TGCAGCGTATTTCTAGCGGGAGGTTTGAACAATGAGCAGTTCTTC.

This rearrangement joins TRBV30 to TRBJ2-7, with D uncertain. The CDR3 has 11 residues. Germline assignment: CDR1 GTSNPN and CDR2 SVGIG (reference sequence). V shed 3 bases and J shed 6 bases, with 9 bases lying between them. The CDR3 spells CAWSQSPEQYF. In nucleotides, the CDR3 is TGTGCCTGGAGCCAGTCCCCCGAGCAGTACTTC.

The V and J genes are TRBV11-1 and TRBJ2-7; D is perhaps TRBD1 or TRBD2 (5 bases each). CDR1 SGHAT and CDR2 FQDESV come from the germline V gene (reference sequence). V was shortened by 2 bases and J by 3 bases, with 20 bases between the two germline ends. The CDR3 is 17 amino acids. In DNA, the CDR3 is TGTGCCAGCAGCTTAACGGGACGATTTGATCTCGGCTACGAGCAGTACTTC. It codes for CASSLTGRFDLGYEQYF.

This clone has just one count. DNA for the CDR3: TGTGCCAGCAGCTTAGTGAGCTCCTACAATGAGCAGTTCTTC. Translation gives CASSLVSSYNEQFF. The chain employs TRBV7-9 and TRBJ2-1; D unclear. In germline, CDR1 is SEHNR, CDR2 FQNEAQ (reference sequence). The V end lost 1 base, the J end lost 0 bases, and 4 bases lay between the germline ends. This CDR3 is 14 amino acids long.

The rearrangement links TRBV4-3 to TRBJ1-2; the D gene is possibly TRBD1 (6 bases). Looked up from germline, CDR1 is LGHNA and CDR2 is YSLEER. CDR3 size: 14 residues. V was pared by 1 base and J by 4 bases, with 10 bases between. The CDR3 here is CASSQGTGTYGYTF. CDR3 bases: TGCGCCAGCAGCCAAGGCACAGGGACCTATGGCTACACCTTC.